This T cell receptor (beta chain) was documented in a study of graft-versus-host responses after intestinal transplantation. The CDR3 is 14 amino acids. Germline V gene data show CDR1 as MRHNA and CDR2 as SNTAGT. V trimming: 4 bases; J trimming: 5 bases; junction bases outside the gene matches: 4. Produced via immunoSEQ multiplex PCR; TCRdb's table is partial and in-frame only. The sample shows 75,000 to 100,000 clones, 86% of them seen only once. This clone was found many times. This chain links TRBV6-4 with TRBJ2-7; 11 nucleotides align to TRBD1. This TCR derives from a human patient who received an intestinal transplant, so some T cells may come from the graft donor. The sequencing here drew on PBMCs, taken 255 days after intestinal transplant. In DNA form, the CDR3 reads TGTGCCAGCAGTGCCGGGACAGGGGGTAACGAGCAGTACTTC. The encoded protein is CASSAGTGGNEQYF.